One sample yielded the 24 T cell receptor beta chains listed below, sequenced in a study of read filtering for tumor transcriptome and immune sequencing. The library was built from roughly 400 ng RNA with molecular barcoded adaptors for alpha/delta and beta/gamma chains. TCRdb ran MiXCR on the reads and lists one entry per CDR3 protein. The sample contains around 130,000 distinct CDR3 sequences, over 10% of which appear only once. The sample was a population of CD138-negative cells sorted from bone marrow. The receptors here all came from a donor older than 35 with multiple myeloma.

This clonotype was observed many times. This chain links TRBV29-1 with TRBJ2-3, with 9 bases aligning to TRBD2. V was pared by 1 base and J by 0 bases, with 8 bases of the junction left unmatched. This CDR3 comprises 17 residues. Germline V gives CDR1 SQVTM, CDR2 ANQGSEA. Here the CDR3 reads CSVEGGGAMRSTDTQYF. The DNA of the CDR3 is TGCAGCGTTGAAGGCGGGGGGGCCATGAGGAGCACAGATACGCAGTATTTT.

V is TRBV28 and J is TRBJ2-3, with 7 positions matching TRBD1. V trimming: 8 bases; J trimming: 4 bases; junction bases outside the gene matches: 9. The germline CDR1 and CDR2 sequences are MDHEN and SYDVKM. The CDR3 length is 14 residues. The CDR3, as DNA: TGTGCCAGCGCGTCGACAGGGATCGCAGATACGCAGTATTTT. Protein: CASASTGIADTQYF.

This clonotype was detected ten times or more. The CDR3 sequence is CASSDVAGGLTGELFF. In DNA form, the CDR3 reads TGTGCCAGCAGTGATGTAGCGGGAGGCCTCACCGGGGAGCTGTTTTTT. The rearrangement links TRBV2 to TRBJ2-2; TRBD2 matches 10 bases. Germline loops: CDR1 SNHLY, CDR2 FYNNEI. V dropped 3 bases and J dropped 4; count of bases not matched to a gene: 5. This CDR3 region has 16 residues.

CDR3 loop: CASSLSPGLKKQYF. The DNA of the CDR3 is TGTGCCAGCAGTTTATCCCCGGGTCTTAAGAAGCAGTACTTC. The chain is built from TRBV28 and TRBJ2-7, with D hard to call. The CDR3 consists of 14 residues. Trimming removed 1 base from V and 8 bases from J, with 15 bases in between. The germline V gene encodes CDR1 MDHEN and CDR2 SYDVKM.

Many counts were recorded for this clonotype. V usage is TRBV5-1 and J usage is TRBJ1-4; D is unclear. This CDR3 contains 13 residues. Germline V gene data show CDR1 as SGHRS and CDR2 as YFSETQ. The V end was cut by 4 bases, the J end by 2 bases, with 6 bases between. The chain's CDR3 is CASSVRTNEKLFF. CDR3 nucleotides: TGCGCCAGCAGCGTCCGGACTAATGAAAAACTGTTTTTT.

The chain employs TRBV29-1 and TRBJ2-7; maybe TRBD1 (5 bases). Germline V lookup: CDR1 SQVTM, CDR2 ANQGSEA. The CDR3 consists of 14 residues. V lost 0 bases and J lost 4, with 13 bases in between. The CDR3 sequence is CSVEDLYRPYEQYF. The CDR3 bases are TGCAGCGTTGAAGATCTGTACAGGCCATACGAGCAGTACTTC.

In the case of this clonotype: This could be a read error, since a much larger clone is one nucleotide away. The chain links TRBV4-1 to TRBJ1-2; TRBD1 agrees at 7 bases. CDR1 is MGHRA and CDR2 is YSYEKL in the germline V gene. This CDR3 contains 14 residues. The DNA for the CDR3 is TGCGCCAGCAGCCAGGAAACAGGGGTCTATGGCTACGCCTTC. Translating it yields CASSQETGVYGYAF.

Comment on this clonotype: Being one base from a much bigger clone, this may be a read error. The chain recombines TRBV19 with TRBJ1-5; 10 bases map to TRBD1. CDR1 and CDR2 (germline): LNHDA, SQIVND (reference sequence). There are 15 residues in the CDR3. J gave up 5 bases and V 7 bases, and 8 bases lay outside the gene matches. The CDR3 DNA reads TGTGCCAGTACCACGGGACAGGGGCCGGATCAGCCCCAGCATTTT. It is translated as CASTTGQGPDQPQHF.

Only a few counts were recorded for this clonotype. The chain links TRBV2 to TRBJ2-3; D remains unclear. The CDR3 is 12 residues long. V lost 6 bases, J lost 5 bases, and 9 bases lay in between. Germline assignment: CDR1 SNHLY and CDR2 FYNNEI. CDR3 in DNA: TGTGCCAGCAGGGAAACCCTAGATACGCAGTATTTT. It translates to CASRETLDTQYF.

The sample holds many counts of this clonotype. This chain links TRBV6-5 with TRBJ2-7; D is unclear. CDR1 is MNHEY, CDR2 SVGAGI, per germline. The length of the CDR3 is 14 residues. The V end was cut by 4 bases, the J end by 3 bases, with 13 bases between. CDR3 protein: CASSSAARRYEQYF. The CDR3 region has the DNA TGTGCCAGCAGTTCCGCCGCACGCCGCTACGAGCAGTACTTC.

This clonotype was recorded many times. J is TRBJ2-1 and V is TRBV5-1; 7 bases map to TRBD1. The V gene end was trimmed by 2 bases and the J gene end by 8 bases; junction bases not matched to a gene: 10. The CDR3 is 15 amino acids. CDR1 and CDR2 from the germline V gene are SGHRS and YFSETQ. CDR3 nucleotides: TGCGCCAGCAGCTTAGGGGGCGCAGTCTGGGATGAGCAGTTCTTC. Amino acids: CASSLGGAVWDEQFF. Full variable domain (remainder filled in from reference TRBV5-1 and TRBJ2-1): KAGVTQTPRYLIKTRGQQVTLSCSPISGHRSVSWYQQTPGQGLQFLFEYFSETQRNKGNFPGRFSGRQFSNSRSEMNVSTLELGDSALYLCASSLGGAVWDEQFFGPGTRLTVL.

This clonotype was recorded at least ten times. The chain links TRBV7-9 to TRBJ2-3, with D possibly TRBD2 on 7 matching bases. The CDR3 totals 17 residues. Trimming removed 5 bases at V and 2 bases at J, with 20 bases between. Germline-derived CDR1 and CDR2 are SEHNR and FQNEAQ (reference sequence). The CDR3 DNA reads as TGTGCCAGCAGCCCTCCGGGGGGCAGGGGCAACACAGATACGCAGTATTTT. Translating gives CASSPPGGRGNTDTQYF.

A note on this clonotype: Given the absence of the conserved phenylalanine or tryptophan at the CDR3 end, a read error is likely. The chain is built from TRBV30 and TRBJ2-5, with 9 bases fitting TRBD1. J gave up 5 bases and V 1 base, and 8 bases lay outside the gene matches. The CDR3 extends over 15 amino acids. Germline V gives CDR1 GTSNPN, CDR2 SVGIG (reference sequence). CDR3 loop: CAWSAGTGNAETQYS. The CDR3 coding sequence is TGTGCCTGGAGTGCGGGGACAGGGAACGCGGAGACCCAGTACTCC.

A few counts support this clonotype. This clone may be a read error of a much larger clone one base away. The chain uses TRBV20-1 and TRBJ2-7; TRBD1 is a possible D gene (5 bases). The CDR3 spans 13 residues. V was cut by 3 bases and J by 4 bases, with 13 bases left in between. Germline CDR1 is DFQATT and CDR2 is SNEGSKA (reference sequence). The chain's CDR3 is CSASQDKGYEQYF. The CDR3 DNA sequence: TGCAGTGCTAGTCAGGACAAGGGTTACGAGCAGTACTTC.

As to this clonotype: A read error is possible here, since a much larger clone lies one base away. This chain links TRBV5-1 with TRBJ2-2; 9 bases line up with TRBD1. Germline V gene sequence: CDR1 SGHRS, CDR2 YFSETQ. This CDR3 spans 15 amino acids. CDR3: CATPKGDRATRELFF. Here the CDR3 DNA reads TGCGCCACCCCGAAGGGGGACAGGGCCACCAGGGAGCTGTTTTTT.

In its sample, this clonotype was seen many times. This chain uses TRBV2 with TRBJ2-1; possible D gene TRBD1, 7 bases. The CDR3 totals 14 residues. The V gene lost 4 bases and the J gene lost 3 bases, with 10 bases spanning the gap. The germline CDR1 and CDR2 sequences are SNHLY and FYNNEI. DNA of the CDR3: TGTGCCAGCAGTGGCGGGACAGTCTACAATGAGCAGTTCTTC. Protein sequence: CASSGGTVYNEQFF.

V and J are TRBV14 and TRBJ2-2; D not certain. Trimming removed 0 bases at V and 1 base at J, with 15 bases between. Germline lookup yields CDR1 SGHDN and CDR2 FVKESK. The CDR3 loop spans 18 amino acids. The chain's CDR3 is CASSQDRRQILNTGELFF. In nucleotides, the CDR3 is TGTGCCAGCAGCCAAGATAGACGCCAGATATTGAACACCGGGGAGCTGTTTTTT.

Ten or more counts support this clonotype. CDR3 sequence: CASSLNPGRDNEQFF. CDR3 coding DNA: TGTGCCAGCAGTTTAAACCCGGGCAGGGACAATGAGCAGTTCTTC. The rearrangement links TRBV12-3 or TRBV12-4 to TRBJ2-1; maybe TRBD1 (5 bases). The CDR3 has 15 amino acids. Trimming took off 2 bases at V and 5 bases at J, with 13 bases between the two ends.

This clonotype showed up many times. This sequence joins TRBV5-1 and TRBJ2-3; D is tentatively TRBD1 or TRBD2 (5 bases each). V gave up 3 bases and J gave up 3 bases, with 14 bases separating them. The CDR3 runs 15 residues. Germline V gene lookup returns CDR1 SGHRS and CDR2 YFSETQ. CDR3 nucleotide sequence: TGCGCCAGCAGCTGGGACCGTTTTGGGACAGATACGCAGTATTTT. This codes for CASSWDRFGTDTQYF.

There are many counts of this clonotype. The chain joins TRBV29-1 to TRBJ2-1, with 7 bases lining up with TRBD2. Germline loops: CDR1 SQVTM, CDR2 ANQGSEA. This CDR3 has 14 residues. The V and J ends lost 7 bases and 2 bases, in that order; junction bases with no gene match: 8. The CDR3 region has the DNA TGCAGCGCCGAGGGCGGGGGAACCTACAATGAGCAGTTCTTC. Protein: CSAEGGGTYNEQFF.

This clonotype was observed many times. The gene calls are TRBV5-1 and TRBJ2-3; TRBD1 matches 7 bases. CDR1 is SGHRS and CDR2 is YFSETQ in the germline V gene. The ends lost 0 bases at V and 0 bases at J; junction bases unmatched: 4. The CDR3 extends over 16 amino acids. In DNA form, the CDR3 reads TGCGCCAGCAGCTTGGATGGGACAGTCAGCACAGATACGCAGTATTTT. Encoded protein: CASSLDGTVSTDTQYF.

This clonotype was seen repeatedly, ten times or more. This rearrangement joins TRBV7-9 to TRBJ1-2; D not resolved. V was shortened by 1 base and J by 4 bases, with 10 bases between the two germline ends. Germline lookup yields CDR1 SEHNR and CDR2 FQNEAQ (reference sequence). The CDR3 contains 14 residues. Written as DNA, the CDR3 is TGTGCCAGCAGCTTAGAGGACGGATTCTATGGCTACACCTTC. Amino acid sequence: CASSLEDGFYGYTF.

This clonotype has more than one count but fewer than ten. V and J are TRBV20-1 and TRBJ2-5; no clear D gene. This CDR3 is built from 12 residues. The germline V gene has CDR1 DFQATT and CDR2 SNEGSKA (reference sequence). V was shortened by 6 bases and J by 0 bases, with 8 bases between the two germline ends. Here the CDR3 reads CSAAANQETQYF. The CDR3 DNA reads as TGCAGTGCCGCGGCGAACCAAGAGACCCAGTACTTC.

Many counts were recorded for this clonotype. The chain uses TRBV30 and TRBJ2-2; D is perhaps TRBD1 (6 bases). CDR3 size: 14 residues. V dropped 2 bases and J dropped 1 base, with 8 bases sitting between them. The V gene's germline CDR1 is GTSNPN and CDR2 SVGIG (reference sequence). The CDR3 region is CAWSWGQNTGELFF. The CDR3 DNA sequence: TGTGCCTGGAGTTGGGGGCAGAACACCGGGGAGCTGTTTTTT.